What follows is one T cell receptor (beta chain) and its context. The sample is drawn from a study of blood T cell repertoires in COVID-19. As for the study in general: From T cells, B-cell-depleted T cells, or PBMCs came the material, which was cDNA or gDNA.

The germline CDR1 and CDR2 sequences are SGHNT and YENEEA. V lost 4 bases and J lost 3; bases outside the gene matches: 6. The CDR3 is made up of 15 amino acids. Profiling relied on immunoSEQ multiplex PCR, and the TCRdb table lists in-frame clones only, not all of them. The table has roughly 80,000 clones, under 85% seen once. This TCR was sampled from a human donor in a cohort sampled during active COVID-19. The chain carries TRBV11-3 and TRBJ2-7, with 10 bases lining up with TRBD2. What was sequenced was peripheral blood. The CDR3: CASSSPGLANYEQYF. The CDR3 DNA reads TGTGCCAGCAGCTCCCCGGGACTAGCGAACTACGAGCAGTACTTC.